Listed below are T cell receptor beta chains from one sample, sequenced in a study of blood T cell repertoires in COVID-19. Method: immunoSEQ multiplex PCR; TCRdb's copy keeps in-frame clones and lacks some. The sample has about 33,000 clones, approximately 89% seen once; the top ten hold about 7%. Sequences were obtained from peripheral blood. The receptors stem from a human donor in a cohort sampled during active COVID-19. The CDR3 runs from the conserved cysteine through the conserved F or W. The order of the fields is CDR3 protein, CDR3 DNA, V gene, D gene, J gene, clone size. D genes are given only for firm matches. Clone size is not always given. Where it is, it says once, few, many or a class for expanded clones.

CDR3aa: CASSPRDRGYQETQYF; CDR3nt: TGTGCCAGCAGTCCCCGGGACAGGGGGTACCAAGAGACCCAGTACTTC; v_gene: TRBV6-6; d_gene: TRBD1; j_gene: TRBJ2-5; abundance: -
CDR3aa: CASTLGRNNEQFF; CDR3nt: TGTGCCAGCACGTTGGGGCGCAACAATGAGCAGTTCTTC; v_gene: TRBV7-8; d_gene: -; j_gene: TRBJ2-1; abundance: few
CDR3aa: CASSPRTGPQPNTEAFF; CDR3nt: TGTGCCAGCTCACCAAGGACAGGGCCTCAACCGAACACTGAAGCTTTCTTT; v_gene: TRBV18; d_gene: TRBD1; j_gene: TRBJ1-1; abundance: -
CDR3aa: CASSAQIPGGGQPQHF; CDR3nt: TGTGCCAGCAGCGCCCAGATCCCCGGAGGTGGTCAGCCCCAGCATTTT; v_gene: TRBV2; d_gene: -; j_gene: TRBJ1-5; abundance: -
CDR3aa: CASSLSGSSTDTQYF; CDR3nt: TGTGCCAGCAGCTTAAGCGGATCTAGCACAGATACGCAGTATTTT; v_gene: TRBV7-3; d_gene: -; j_gene: TRBJ2-3; abundance: -
CDR3aa: CAISESGLAGYTGELFF; CDR3nt: TGTGCCATCAGTGAGTCAGGACTAGCGGGATACACCGGGGAGCTGTTTTTT; v_gene: TRBV10-3; d_gene: TRBD2; j_gene: TRBJ2-2; abundance: -
CDR3aa: CSVGAGGEQYF; CDR3nt: TGCAGCGTTGGGGCAGGGGGTGAGCAGTACTTC; v_gene: TRBV29-1; d_gene: TRBD1; j_gene: TRBJ2-7; abundance: -
CDR3aa: CASSSPGQGGGGYTF; CDR3nt: TGTGCCAGCAGTTCCCCGGGACAGGGGGGAGGAGGCTACACCTTC; v_gene: TRBV28; d_gene: TRBD1; j_gene: TRBJ1-2; abundance: -
CDR3aa: CASRRDDEQYF; CDR3nt: TGTGCCAGCAGGCGGGACGACGAGCAGTACTTC; v_gene: TRBV2; d_gene: -; j_gene: TRBJ2-7; abundance: -
CDR3aa: CASSQENGSEKLFF; CDR3nt: TGTGCCAGCAGCCAAGAGAATGGGAGTGAAAAACTGTTTTTT; v_gene: TRBV3-1/TRBV3-2; d_gene: -; j_gene: TRBJ1-4; abundance: few
CDR3aa: CSVPGGLEQYF; CDR3nt: TGCAGTGTACCAGGGGGGCTCGAGCAGTACTTC; v_gene: TRBV20-1; d_gene: -; j_gene: TRBJ2-7; abundance: once
CDR3aa: CASETSLNTGELFF; CDR3nt: TGTGCCAGTGAGACTAGCTTGAACACCGGGGAGCTGTTTTTT; v_gene: TRBV19; d_gene: TRBD2; j_gene: TRBJ2-2; abundance: -
CDR3aa: CASSEPGQGDSPLHF; CDR3nt: TGTGCCAGCAGTGAACCGGGACAGGGGGATTCACCCCTCCACTTT; v_gene: TRBV6-1; d_gene: TRBD1; j_gene: TRBJ1-6; abundance: -
CDR3aa: CSVDKGNYGYTF; CDR3nt: TGCAGCGTTGATAAGGGGAACTATGGCTACACCTTC; v_gene: TRBV29-1; d_gene: -; j_gene: TRBJ1-2; abundance: -
CDR3aa: CASSLPQGGAETQYF; CDR3nt: TGTGCCAGCAGCCTCCCTCAGGGTGGGGCAGAGACCCAGTACTTC; v_gene: TRBV7-9; d_gene: -; j_gene: TRBJ2-5; abundance: -
CDR3aa: CASSSGRGADGYTF; CDR3nt: TGCGCCAGCAGTTCCGGGCGGGGGGCAGATGGCTACACCTTC; v_gene: TRBV5-1; d_gene: -; j_gene: TRBJ1-2; abundance: -
CDR3aa: CASSIAGVNEQFF; CDR3nt: TGTGCCAGTAGTATTGCAGGGGTCAATGAGCAGTTCTTC; v_gene: TRBV19; d_gene: -; j_gene: TRBJ2-1; abundance: -
CDR3aa: CASSRTGSYEQYF; CDR3nt: TGTGCCAGCAGTCGGACTGGGTCCTACGAGCAGTACTTC; v_gene: TRBV6-6; d_gene: -; j_gene: TRBJ2-7; abundance: -
CDR3aa: CASSLGGSYNEQFF; CDR3nt: TGTGCCAGCAGCTTAGGCGGCTCCTACAATGAGCAGTTCTTC; v_gene: TRBV11-3; d_gene: -; j_gene: TRBJ2-1; abundance: -
CDR3aa: CASSPLVGTSYEQYF; CDR3nt: TGTGCCAGCTCACCACTCGTAGGGACTAGCTACGAGCAGTACTTC; v_gene: TRBV18; d_gene: TRBD2; j_gene: TRBJ2-7; abundance: -
CDR3aa: CASSPPGQHNTGELFF; CDR3nt: TGTGCCAGTAGCCCTCCGGGACAGCACAACACCGGGGAGCTGTTTTTT; v_gene: TRBV19; d_gene: TRBD1; j_gene: TRBJ2-2; abundance: -
CDR3aa: CASGLSGRIPDTQYF; CDR3nt: TGTGCCAGCGGACTTTCCGGGAGAATACCAGATACGCAGTATTTT; v_gene: TRBV9; d_gene: -; j_gene: TRBJ2-3; abundance: -
CDR3aa: CAWSPASGYFLQYF; CDR3nt: TGTGCCTGGAGTCCCGCTAGCGGTTATTTTCTACAGTACTTC; v_gene: TRBV30; d_gene: TRBD2; j_gene: TRBJ2-7; abundance: -
CDR3aa: CASSQRSGALRANYGYTF; CDR3nt: TGCGCCAGCAGCCAACGCTCAGGGGCCCTACGGGCTAACTATGGCTACACCTTC; v_gene: TRBV4-1; d_gene: -; j_gene: TRBJ1-2; abundance: -
CDR3aa: CAIREGAGRSYEQYF; CDR3nt: TGTGCCATCCGGGAGGGGGCGGGGAGATCCTACGAGCAGTACTTC; v_gene: TRBV2; d_gene: -; j_gene: TRBJ2-7; abundance: -
CDR3aa: CAWTRESSYNEQFF; CDR3nt: TGTGCCTGGACTCGGGAGAGCTCCTACAATGAGCAGTTCTTC; v_gene: TRBV30; d_gene: -; j_gene: TRBJ2-1; abundance: -
CDR3aa: CASSRGGTEAFF; CDR3nt: TGTGCCAGTTCCAGGGGCGGCACTGAAGCTTTCTTT; v_gene: TRBV6-5; d_gene: -; j_gene: TRBJ1-1; abundance: -
CDR3aa: CASSQSAGGGTDTQYF; CDR3nt: TGCGCCAGCAGCCAAAGTGCGGGTGGAGGCACAGATACGCAGTATTTT; v_gene: TRBV4-1; d_gene: -; j_gene: TRBJ2-3; abundance: -
CDR3aa: CASSLNRETQYF; CDR3nt: TGTGCCAGCAGCTTGAATAGAGAGACCCAGTACTTC; v_gene: TRBV7-2; d_gene: -; j_gene: TRBJ2-5; abundance: -
CDR3aa: CASSLMRTYEQYF; CDR3nt: TGCGCCAGCAGCTTGATGCGGACCTACGAGCAGTACTTC; v_gene: TRBV5-1; d_gene: -; j_gene: TRBJ2-7; abundance: once
CDR3aa: CASSQARQGANYGYTF; CDR3nt: TGTGCCAGCAGCCAAGCAAGACAGGGGGCTAACTATGGCTACACCTTC; v_gene: TRBV14; d_gene: TRBD1; j_gene: TRBJ1-2; abundance: -
CDR3aa: CAWSRDSSYEQYF; CDR3nt: TGTGCCTGGAGCCGGGACAGCTCCTACGAGCAGTACTTC; v_gene: TRBV30; d_gene: TRBD1; j_gene: TRBJ2-7; abundance: -
CDR3aa: CSASPAGRETQYF; CDR3nt: TGCAGTGCTAGTCCGGCGGGGCGAGAGACCCAGTACTTC; v_gene: TRBV20-1; d_gene: -; j_gene: TRBJ2-5; abundance: -
CDR3aa: CASKLTGGSNQPQHF; CDR3nt: TGCGCCAGCAAACTTACAGGGGGTAGCAATCAGCCCCAGCATTTT; v_gene: TRBV10-2; d_gene: TRBD1; j_gene: TRBJ1-5; abundance: -
CDR3aa: CASSVVGGSGTEAFF; CDR3nt: TGTGCCAGCAGCGTAGTCGGGGGGTCTGGCACTGAAGCTTTCTTT; v_gene: TRBV9; d_gene: -; j_gene: TRBJ1-1; abundance: -
CDR3aa: CASSVDSQINYGYTF; CDR3nt: TGTGCCAGCAGCGTAGACAGCCAGATTAACTATGGCTACACCTTC; v_gene: TRBV9; d_gene: -; j_gene: TRBJ1-2; abundance: once
CDR3aa: CASSTGQGGQPQHF; CDR3nt: TGTGCCAGCTCAACCGGACAGGGCGGTCAGCCCCAGCATTTT; v_gene: TRBV18; d_gene: TRBD1; j_gene: TRBJ1-5; abundance: few
CDR3aa: CASSIRSRFSTDTQYF; CDR3nt: TGTGCCAGCAGCATAAGATCGCGGTTTAGCACAGATACGCAGTATTTT; v_gene: TRBV3-1/TRBV3-2; d_gene: -; j_gene: TRBJ2-3; abundance: -